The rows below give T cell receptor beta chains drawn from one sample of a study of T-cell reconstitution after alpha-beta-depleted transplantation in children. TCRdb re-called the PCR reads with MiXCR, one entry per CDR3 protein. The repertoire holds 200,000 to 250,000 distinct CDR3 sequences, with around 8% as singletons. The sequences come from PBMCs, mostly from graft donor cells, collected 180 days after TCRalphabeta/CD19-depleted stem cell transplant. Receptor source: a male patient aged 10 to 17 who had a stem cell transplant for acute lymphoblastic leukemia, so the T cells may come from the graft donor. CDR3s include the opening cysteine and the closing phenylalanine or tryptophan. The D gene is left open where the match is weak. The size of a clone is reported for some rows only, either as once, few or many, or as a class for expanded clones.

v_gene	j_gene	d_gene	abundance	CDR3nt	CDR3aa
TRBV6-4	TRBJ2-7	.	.	TGTGCCAGCAGTGACCCCAGTCTAGCCGCCTACGAGCAGTACTTC	CASSDPSLAAYEQYF
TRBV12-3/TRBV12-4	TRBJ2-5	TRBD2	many	TGTGCCAGCAGTTTAGAAGATAGGCGGGGGAAGCGGGAGACCCAGTACTTC	CASSLEDRRGKRETQYF
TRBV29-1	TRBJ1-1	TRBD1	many	TGCAGCGGTTACAGGGGATTCATGACTGAAGCTTTCTTT	CSGYRGFMTEAFF
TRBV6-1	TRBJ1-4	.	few	TGTGCCATCGCGACTAGTGAAAAACTGTTTTTT	CAIATSEKLFF
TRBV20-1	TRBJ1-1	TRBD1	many	TGCAGTGCGGGAGGGAGGGGGCGGACTGAAGCTTTCTTT	CSAGGRGRTEAFF
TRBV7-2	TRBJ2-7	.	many	TGTGCCAGCAGCTTAGTATCGTCGGGGAACGAGCAGTACTTC	CASSLVSSGNEQYF
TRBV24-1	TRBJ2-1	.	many	TGTGCCACCAGTGATTTGGAGCCGAGCTCCTACAATGAGCAGTTCTTC	CATSDLEPSSYNEQFF
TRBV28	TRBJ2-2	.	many	TGTGCCAGCAGTGCCTGGAGGGAAATCGGGGAGCTGTTTTTT	CASSAWREIGELFF
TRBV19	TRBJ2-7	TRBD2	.	TGTGCCAGTAGTACAATCGACGGGACTAGCTCACCAGACTACGAGCAGTACTTC	CASSTIDGTSSPDYEQYF
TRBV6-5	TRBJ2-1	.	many	TGTGCCAGCAGTTACAGCCTAGCGACCTACAATGAGCAGTTCTTC	CASSYSLATYNEQFF